Here is one T cell receptor beta chain with its context. The entry originates in a study of blood T cell repertoires in COVID-19. For the study at large: Both acute and convalescent COVID-19 samples were obtained from the United States, Italy and Spain. T cells, B-cell-depleted T cells, or PBMCs provided the cDNA or gDNA that served as material.

Per the original methods: How many nucleated cells were present was estimated from reference gene primer amplification. Clones were sequenced by immunoSEQ multiplex PCR, and TCRdb holds only the in-frame ones, with some missing. The V and J calls and the clone size are those of that table, but D and trimming were determined from the DNA. The sample shows about 110,000 clones, more than 70% of them seen only once. This CDR3 is 16 amino acids long. Germline values: CDR1 LNHDA, CDR2 SQIVND (reference sequence). Trimming stripped 1 base from V and 5 bases from J, with 15 bases between. Sample: peripheral blood. The TCR was taken from a woman between 45 and 60 years old with acute or convalescent COVID-19. V usage is TRBV19 and J usage is TRBJ2-1; tentatively, D is TRBD2 (6 bases). The CDR3 region has the DNA TGTGCCAGTAGTATAGCCGGGAGCGGTATCGACAATGAGCAGTTCTTC. Translating it yields CASSIAGSGIDNEQFF.